This T cell receptor (beta chain) was recovered during a study of cytomegalovirus exposure and HLA in healthy donors. Study-wide background: An early data release held around 80 million unique TCRs from HLA-typed donors. The study, taken as a whole, reports: The study designated some 180 TCR beta chains cytomegalovirus-associated. In a later analysis, V- and J-gene trimming of beta chains associated with a DCLRE1C missense variant, replicated independently.

PCR was performed using 60 Vbeta and 13 Jbeta primers. Sequencing was performed with immunoSEQ multiplex PCR; in TCRdb, only in-frame clones are kept and a portion is missing. The data hold approximately 150,000 clones, with about 80% observed a single time. This CDR3 spans 14 amino acids. V dropped 4 bases and J dropped 0 bases, with 8 bases sitting between them. In germline, CDR1 is SGHDT, CDR2 YYEEEE. Notes on this clone: The antigen is not known.

The J gene is TRBJ1-5, the V gene TRBV5-6; D not resolved. The specimen was PBMCs. The source is a man aged 18 to 29 in good health and CMV-seropositive. In DNA, the CDR3 is TGTGCCAGCAGCGGATACTATAGCAATCAGCCCCAGCATTTT. This translates into CASSGYYSNQPQHF.